This T cell receptor beta chain is drawn from a study of blood T cell repertoires in COVID-19. Profiling relied on immunoSEQ multiplex PCR, and the TCRdb table lists in-frame clones only, not all of them. The top ten hold 1% of the sample, which has about 370,000 clones, 80% to 90% seen once. The CDR3 is 14 amino acids. Germline CDR1 is SGHNT and CDR2 is YYREEE (reference sequence). The trim removed 4 bases at V and 4 bases at J, leaving 4 bases unmatched. This clonotype originated in a man younger than 35 who had recovered from COVID-19. The sample taken for sequencing was PBMCs or T cells enriched from blood (not recorded which). The chain employs TRBV5-4 and TRBJ2-3; 9 bases map to TRBD2. The CDR3 region is CASSPGLAPDTQYF. The CDR3 DNA is TGTGCCAGCAGCCCGGGACTAGCCCCAGATACGCAGTATTTT.